This entry lists 14 T cell receptor beta chains sequenced from one sample in a study of blood T cell repertoires in COVID-19. TCRdb's copy holds only in-frame clones and misses some; the assay was immunoSEQ multiplex PCR. The repertoire holds around 170,000 clones, with roughly 87% as singletons. The source material was peripheral blood. The receptors shown here come from a woman in her 70s with COVID-19, enrolled during active disease.

V and J are TRBV10-3 and TRBJ1-3; 8 bases are shared with TRBD1. The CDR3 contains 17 residues. V dropped 3 bases and J dropped 4; count of bases not matched to a gene: 11. Germline V gene data show CDR1 as ENHRY and CDR2 as SYGVKD. This CDR3 reads CAISDQEGRGRGNTIYF. CDR3 nucleotides: TGTGCCATCAGTGACCAAGAGGGCAGGGGGCGAGGAAACACCATATATTTT.

This sequence joins TRBV14 and TRBJ1-2; D is unclear. Trimming shortened V by 1 base and J by 8 bases, and 8 bases separated the two germline ends. This CDR3 has 12 residues. Germline-derived CDR1 and CDR2 are SGHDN and FVKESK. DNA of the CDR3: TGTGCCAGCAGCCAAGGAGGGCCGGGCTACACCTTC. Residues: CASSQGGPGYTF.

The V gene is TRBV27, the J gene TRBJ2-5; 7 bases match TRBD1. Germline CDR1 MNHEY, CDR2 SMNVEV (reference sequence). This CDR3 is built from 13 residues. The junction had 6 bases not matched to a gene; V was cut back by 10 bases and J by 1 base. The CDR3 reads CAIEGTVQETQYF. The CDR3 DNA is TGTGCCATTGAAGGGACAGTCCAAGAGACCCAGTACTTC.

V is TRBV19 and J is TRBJ2-5; 13 bases are shared with TRBD2. The CDR3 is 17 residues long. Per the germline V gene, CDR1 is LNHDA and CDR2 is SQIVND (reference sequence). The junction had 7 bases not matched to a gene; V was cut back by 3 bases and J by 3 bases. The CDR3 sequence is CASSISGLAGVKETQYF. DNA of the CDR3: TGTGCCAGTAGTATTTCTGGACTAGCGGGAGTTAAAGAGACCCAGTACTTC.

J is TRBJ2-5 and V is TRBV3-1 (or the pseudogene TRBV3-2), with TRBD1 identical over 9 bases. Germline assignment: CDR1 LGHDT and CDR2 YNNKEL (reference sequence). CDR3 length: 11 amino acids. The junction had 4 bases not matched to a gene; V was cut back by 8 bases and J by 9 bases. The CDR3 sequence: CASFDRGAQYF. In DNA form, the CDR3 reads TGTGCCAGCTTCGACAGGGGGGCCCAGTACTTC.

The chain couples TRBV5-6 to TRBJ2-5; 12 bases align to TRBD2. Germline V gives CDR1 SGHDT, CDR2 YYEEEE. This CDR3 has 15 amino acids. Losses at the gene ends were 3 bases for V and 5 bases for J; bases not matched to a gene: 5. The CDR3 loop reads CASSSSSGRAETQYF. DNA for the CDR3: TGTGCCAGCAGCTCCTCTAGCGGGAGGGCGGAGACCCAGTACTTC.

This clone was counted a single time. The chain is built from TRBV6-1 and TRBJ2-1; TRBD1 is a possible D gene (6 bases). CDR1 MNHNS and CDR2 SASEGT come from the germline V gene. The CDR3 is 14 residues long. V was pared by 10 bases and J by 0 bases, with 13 bases between. The CDR3: CATRWGRSYNEQFF. Here the CDR3 DNA reads TGTGCCACGCGATGGGGGCGCTCCTACAATGAGCAGTTCTTC.

CDR3 in amino acids: CASGFGGPGGFF. The CDR3 region has the DNA TGTGCCAGCGGGTTCGGCGGGCCCGGTGGGTTCTTC. The chain is built from TRBV25-1 and TRBJ2-1, with D perhaps matching TRBD2 (5 bases). Trimming took 8 bases from V and 15 from J, leaving 20 bases between them. CDR3 length equals 12 residues. CDR1 is MGHDK, CDR2 SYGVNS, per germline.

The rearrangement uses TRBV14 and TRBJ2-7; maybe TRBD1 (6 bases). This CDR3 has 14 amino acids. The germline gives CDR1 SGHDN, CDR2 FVKESK. V lost 5 bases and J lost 1, with 12 bases in between. The CDR3 coding sequence is TGTGCCAGCAGCAACAGGGCTCCTTCCTACGAGCAGTACTTC. Translating gives CASSNRAPSYEQYF.

Only one count was recorded for this clone. The CDR3 sequence: CASSWASLAKNIQYF. The CDR3 DNA is TGCGCCAGCAGCTGGGCCTCCCTAGCCAAAAACATTCAGTACTTC. This chain connects TRBV5-1 to TRBJ2-4; D ambiguous. Trimming cost V 3 bases and J 0 bases, with 10 bases left between them. CDR1 SGHRS and CDR2 YFSETQ come from the germline V gene. The CDR3 is 15 residues long.

This clone was seen once. The CDR3 sequence is CASTPDWSSYNEQFF. The CDR3 coding sequence is TGTGCCAGCACCCCAGACTGGAGCTCCTACAATGAGCAGTTCTTC. The chain has TRBV6-5 and TRBJ2-1; D is uncertain. The ends were cut back, 7 bases at V and 0 bases at J, with 13 bases in the middle. CDR3 length: 15 residues. The germline gives CDR1 MNHEY, CDR2 SVGAGI.

V is TRBV28 and J is TRBJ2-5; perhaps TRBD2 as D (6 bases). Per germline, CDR1 MDHEN and CDR2 SYDVKM. This CDR3 contains 14 residues. V shed 3 bases and J shed 1 base, with 9 bases lying between them. DNA for the CDR3: TGTGCCAGCAGTTTCGGCGGGGCCCAAGAGACCCAGTACTTC. Amino acid sequence: CASSFGGAQETQYF.

The chain combines TRBV6-5 with TRBJ2-7; 10 bases map to TRBD1. CDR1 is MNHEY and CDR2 is SVGAGI in the germline V gene. V lost 0 bases, J lost 1 base, and 3 bases stayed unmatched. The CDR3 is made up of 16 amino acids. The CDR3 DNA sequence: TGTGCCAGCAGTTACTCATTGGACAGGGGGTCCTACGAGCAGTACTTC. It encodes CASSYSLDRGSYEQYF.

This clone was seen a few times. The J gene is TRBJ2-1, the V gene TRBV5-4; 9 bases align to TRBD2. The germline V gene has CDR1 SGHNT and CDR2 YYREEE (reference sequence). V lost 5 bases and J lost 12; bases outside the gene matches: 12. CDR3 length equals 14 residues. The CDR3 DNA reads TGTGCCAGCAGACCGGGACTAGCCGGTCTATGGCAGTTCTTC. Translating gives CASRPGLAGLWQFF.